These T cell receptor beta chains were read from a single sample in a study of Graves' ophthalmopathy and Graves' hyperthyroidism. TCRdb redid the calling of the multiplex PCR reads with MiXCR, one entry per CDR3 protein. The sample contains about 210,000 distinct CDR3 sequences, 25% to 30% of which appear only once. Sequencing was performed on peripheral blood. The source of these receptors is a man aged 50 or older with Graves' ophthalmopathy. Both conserved end residues are part of each CDR3. The order of the fields is CDR3 length, J gene, D gene, V gene, clone size, CDR3 DNA, CDR3 protein. The D gene is left open where the match is weak. The listing skips clone size in some rows; elsewhere it reads once, few, many or a size class.

12 | TRBJ2-7 | TRBD1 | TRBV28 | many | TGTGCCGTGACAGGGGCGGCCTACGAGCAGTACTTC | CAVTGAAYEQYF
19 | TRBJ2-5 | - | TRBV4-1 | many | TGCGCCAGCAGCCAAGATTTCGGAAGCGGGTCGGCTGGCGTAGAGACCCAGTACTTC | CASSQDFGSGSAGVETQYF
15 | TRBJ2-7 | - | TRBV6-2/TRBV6-3 | - | TGTGCCAGCAGTTTAGACAGGAGGCTAACCTACGAGCAGTACTTC | CASSLDRRLTYEQYF
13 | TRBJ2-5 | - | TRBV28 | many | TGTGCCAGCAGTATGGACAGCCAAGAGAGCCAGTACTTC | CASSMDSQESQYF
18 | TRBJ1-6 | TRBD1 | TRBV28 | many | TGTGCCAGCAGACGACCGGGACAGGGGGCGGGTAGAGATTCACCCCTCCACTTT | CASRRPGQGAGRDSPLHF
14 | TRBJ2-7 | TRBD1 | TRBV6-1 | - | TGTGCCAGCAGCTTGGGGACAGGACAGTACGAGCAGTACTTC | CASSLGTGQYEQYF
15 | TRBJ2-7 | - | TRBV6-5 | many | TGTGCCAGCAGTTACTCGTCATGGGGTAGCTACGAGCAGTACTTC | CASSYSSWGSYEQYF
14 | TRBJ2-7 | TRBD1 | TRBV19 | - | TGTGCCAGTAGTATAGGGGACAGGGACTACGAGCAGTACTTC | CASSIGDRDYEQYF
14 | TRBJ1-1 | - | TRBV3-1 | many | TGTGCCAGCAGCCAGGGGGGAGTGAGCACTGAAGCTTTCTTT | CASSQGGVSTEAFF
15 | TRBJ1-2 | - | TRBV28 | many | TGTGCCAGCAACAAACCTGGGACGTCGGTTTATGGCTACACCTTC | CASNKPGTSVYGYTF
13 | TRBJ2-7 | TRBD1 | TRBV7-9 | many | TGTGCCAGCAGCTTGACAGGGGCGGACGAGCAGTACTTC | CASSLTGADEQYF
14 | TRBJ2-5 | - | TRBV5-1 | many | TGCGCCAGCAGCTTGGTGTTAGCCCAAGAGACCCAGTACTTC | CASSLVLAQETQYF
13 | TRBJ1-5 | - | TRBV27 | many | TGTGCCAGCAGTTTAGGGGGGCCTCAGCCCCAGCATTTT | CASSLGGPQPQHF
17 | TRBJ1-2 | TRBD1 | TRBV28 | - | TGTGCCAGCAGTCTCACCGCAGCCGGGACAGGGCTCTATGGCTACACCTTC | CASSLTAAGTGLYGYTF
13 | TRBJ2-7 | - | TRBV6-2/TRBV6-3 | - | TGTGCCAGCATAGGGACACAACTTTCGGAGCAGTACTTC | CASIGTQLSEQYF
15 | TRBJ2-2 | TRBD1 | TRBV6-1 | - | TGTGCCAGCAGGCATTTCACAGGGGGACACGGGGAGCTGTTTTTT | CASRHFTGGHGELFF
13 | TRBJ2-7 | - | TRBV2 | - | TGTGCCAGCAGAGACAGGTCATGGTACGAGCAGTACTTC | CASRDRSWYEQYF
13 | TRBJ1-1 | - | TRBV6-1 | - | TGTGCCAGCAGAACGTCCCTGAACACTGAAGCTTTCTTT | CASRTSLNTEAFF
13 | TRBJ1-2 | - | TRBV6-5 | many | TGTGCCAGCAGCAACCCACAGGGCAGCGGCTACACCTTC | CASSNPQGSGYTF
14 | TRBJ2-2 | - | TRBV11-2 | many | TGTGCCAGCAGCTTTGTTACGGACACCGGGGAGCTGTTTTTT | CASSFVTDTGELFF
14 | TRBJ1-5 | - | TRBV7-9 | many | TGTGCCAGCAGCTTAGACACGGGGAATCAGCCCCAGCATTTT | CASSLDTGNQPQHF
18 | TRBJ2-7 | TRBD1 | TRBV6-2/TRBV6-3 | many | TGTGCCAGCAGTTCCCCGGGACAGGGGGCCCGTCTGAACTACGAGCAGTACTTC | CASSSPGQGARLNYEQYF
16 | TRBJ1-2 | - | TRBV11-2 | many | TGTGCCAGCAGCCGAATAGCCGGGGCCTCGGTTCAAGGCTACACCTTC | CASSRIAGASVQGYTF
14 | TRBJ2-7 | TRBD2 | TRBV6-2/TRBV6-3 | many | TGTGCCAGCCTTCCCGCTAGCGGAAACTACGAGCAGTACTTC | CASLPASGNYEQYF
15 | TRBJ2-2 | - | TRBV20-1 | - | TGCAGTGCTAGTGGCAAGCGGGCAAACACCGGGGAGCTGTTTTTT | CSASGKRANTGELFF
15 | TRBJ2-7 | - | TRBV6-5 | many | TGTGCCAGCAGTTACTCGGTCGAGCTGGGGTACGAGCAGTACTTC | CASSYSVELGYEQYF
13 | TRBJ2-5 | - | TRBV30 | many | TGTGCCTGGAGTGTAAAGGGGAAAGAGACCCAGTACTTC | CAWSVKGKETQYF
14 | TRBJ2-5 | TRBD2 | TRBV6-2/TRBV6-3 | many | TGTGCCAGTAACCAGGGAGGGCGCCAAGAGACCCAGTACTTC | CASNQGGRQETQYF
16 | TRBJ2-7 | - | TRBV4-1 | many | TGCGCCAGCAGCCAAGATCGAGCAGGGCCCTCCTACGAGCAGTACTTC | CASSQDRAGPSYEQYF
13 | TRBJ1-2 | - | TRBV6-5 | many | TGTGCCAGCACCAACTCCCGGGGCTTAGGCTACACCTTC | CASTNSRGLGYTF
14 | TRBJ2-7 | - | TRBV28 | many | TGTGCCAGCAGTTCCTTGGGTGGGGGGTACGAGCAGTACTTC | CASSSLGGGYEQYF
14 | TRBJ2-7 | - | TRBV28 | many | TGTGCCAGCAGCCAACGGGACAACTCCTACGAGCAGTACTTC | CASSQRDNSYEQYF
15 | TRBJ2-5 | TRBD2 | TRBV27 | - | TGTGCCAGCAGTTGGATAGCGGGAGGGCGGGAGACCCAGTACTTC | CASSWIAGGRETQYF
13 | TRBJ1-2 | - | TRBV6-2/TRBV6-3 | few | TGTGCCAGCAGTTCTGAGAGCATCTATGGCTACACCTTC | CASSSESIYGYTF
13 | TRBJ1-1 | - | TRBV29-1 | - | TGCAGCGTTGTTCCGGGAACAGGGACTGAAGCTTTCTTT | CSVVPGTGTEAFF
13 | TRBJ2-7 | - | TRBV4-1 | many | TGCGCCAGCAGCCCGCACACACAGGGTCAGCAGTACTTC | CASSPHTQGQQYF
14 | TRBJ2-2 | TRBD1 | TRBV4-1 | many | TGCGCCAGCAGCCAGGGACAGGGTATCGGGGAGCTGTTTTTT | CASSQGQGIGELFF
14 | TRBJ1-2 | - | TRBV19 | - | TGTGCCAGTGGGAGTGTCGGGACTAACTATGGCTACACCTTC | CASGSVGTNYGYTF
15 | TRBJ1-5 | - | TRBV6-1 | - | TGTGCCAGCAGTGAAGCGGTCGGCGGGGATCAGCCCCAGCATTTT | CASSEAVGGDQPQHF